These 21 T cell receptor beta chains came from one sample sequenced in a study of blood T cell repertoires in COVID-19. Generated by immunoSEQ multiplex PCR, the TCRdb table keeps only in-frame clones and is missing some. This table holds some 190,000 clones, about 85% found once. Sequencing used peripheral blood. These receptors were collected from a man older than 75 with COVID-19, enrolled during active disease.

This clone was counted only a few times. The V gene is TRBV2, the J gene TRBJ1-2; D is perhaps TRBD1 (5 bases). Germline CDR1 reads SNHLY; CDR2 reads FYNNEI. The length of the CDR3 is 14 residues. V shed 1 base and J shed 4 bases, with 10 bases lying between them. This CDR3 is CASSEVQGIYGYTF. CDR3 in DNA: TGTGCCAGCAGTGAAGTGCAGGGCATCTATGGCTACACCTTC.

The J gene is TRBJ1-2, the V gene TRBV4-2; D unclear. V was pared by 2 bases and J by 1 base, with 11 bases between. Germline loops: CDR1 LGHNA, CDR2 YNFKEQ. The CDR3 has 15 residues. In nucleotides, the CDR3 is TGTGCCAGCAGCCAATCTACCACAGTTAACTATGGCTACACCTTC. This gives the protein CASSQSTTVNYGYTF.

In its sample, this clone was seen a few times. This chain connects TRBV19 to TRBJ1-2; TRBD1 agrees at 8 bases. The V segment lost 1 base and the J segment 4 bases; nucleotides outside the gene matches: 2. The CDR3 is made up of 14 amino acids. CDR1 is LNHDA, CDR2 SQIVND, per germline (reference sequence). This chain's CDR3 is CASSIGDRRYGYTF. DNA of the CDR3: TGTGCCAGTAGTATAGGGGACAGGCGCTATGGCTACACCTTC.

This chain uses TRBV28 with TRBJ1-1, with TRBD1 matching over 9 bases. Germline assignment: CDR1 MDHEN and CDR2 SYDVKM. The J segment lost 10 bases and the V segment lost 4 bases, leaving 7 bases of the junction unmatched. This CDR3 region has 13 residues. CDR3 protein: CASSSGQGPGAFF. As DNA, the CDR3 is TGTGCCAGCAGTTCAGGACAGGGGCCGGGAGCTTTCTTT.

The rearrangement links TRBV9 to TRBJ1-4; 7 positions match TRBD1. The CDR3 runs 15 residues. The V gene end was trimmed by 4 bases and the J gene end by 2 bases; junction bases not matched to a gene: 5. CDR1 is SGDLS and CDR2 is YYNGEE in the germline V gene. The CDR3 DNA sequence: TGTGCCAGCAGCCTCCGACAGGGTACTAATGAAAAACTGTTTTTT. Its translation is CASSLRQGTNEKLFF.

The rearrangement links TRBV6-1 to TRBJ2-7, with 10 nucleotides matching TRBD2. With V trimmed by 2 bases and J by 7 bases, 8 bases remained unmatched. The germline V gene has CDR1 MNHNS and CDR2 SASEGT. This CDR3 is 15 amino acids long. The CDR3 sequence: CASSEKAGGQGEQYF. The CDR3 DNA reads TGTGCCAGCAGTGAAAAAGCGGGGGGGCAGGGAGAGCAGTACTTC.

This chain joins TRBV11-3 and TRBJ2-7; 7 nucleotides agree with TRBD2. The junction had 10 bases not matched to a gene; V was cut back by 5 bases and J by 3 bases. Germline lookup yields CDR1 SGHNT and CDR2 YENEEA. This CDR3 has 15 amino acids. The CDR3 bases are TGTGCCAGCAGCCCCCACTCTAGCGGTAACTACGAGCAGTACTTC. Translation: CASSPHSSGNYEQYF.

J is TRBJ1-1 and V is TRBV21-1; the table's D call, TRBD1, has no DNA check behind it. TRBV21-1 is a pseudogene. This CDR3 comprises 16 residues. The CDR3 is CASSKGTGAKNTEAFF. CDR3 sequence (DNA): TGTGCCAGCAGCAAAGGGACAGGGGCCAAGAACACTGAAGCTTTCTTT.

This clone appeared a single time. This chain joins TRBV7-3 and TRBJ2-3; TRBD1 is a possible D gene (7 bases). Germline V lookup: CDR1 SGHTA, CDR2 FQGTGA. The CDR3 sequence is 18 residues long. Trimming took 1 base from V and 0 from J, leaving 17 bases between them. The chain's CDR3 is CASSLNLGGGSSTDTQYF. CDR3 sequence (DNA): TGTGCCAGCAGCTTAAACCTCGGAGGGGGCTCGAGCACAGATACGCAGTATTTT.

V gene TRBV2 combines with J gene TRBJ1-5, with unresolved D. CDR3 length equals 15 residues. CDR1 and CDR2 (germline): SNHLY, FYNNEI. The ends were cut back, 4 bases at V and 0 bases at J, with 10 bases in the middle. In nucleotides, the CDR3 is TGTGCCAGCAGTGGGGGAGCTTATAGCAATCAGCCCCAGCATTTT. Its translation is CASSGGAYSNQPQHF. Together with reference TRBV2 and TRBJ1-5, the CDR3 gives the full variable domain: EPEVTQTPSHQVTQMGQEVILRCVPISNHLYFYWYRQILGQKVEFLVSFYNNEISEKSEIFDDQFSVERPDGSNFTLKIRSTKLEDSAMYFCASSGGAYSNQPQHFGDGTRLSIL.

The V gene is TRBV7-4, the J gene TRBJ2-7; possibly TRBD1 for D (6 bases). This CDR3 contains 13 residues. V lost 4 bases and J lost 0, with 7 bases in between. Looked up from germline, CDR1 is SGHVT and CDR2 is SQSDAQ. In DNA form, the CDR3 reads TGTGCCAGCAGCTACAGGGTCTCCTACGAGCAGTACTTC. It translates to CASSYRVSYEQYF. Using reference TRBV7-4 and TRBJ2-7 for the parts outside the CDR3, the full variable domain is GAGVSQSPRYKVAKRGRDVALRCDSISGHVTLYWYRQTLGQGSEVLTYSQSDAQRDKSGRPSGRFSAERPERSVSTLKIQRTEQGDSAVYLCASSYRVSYEQYFGPGTRLTVT.

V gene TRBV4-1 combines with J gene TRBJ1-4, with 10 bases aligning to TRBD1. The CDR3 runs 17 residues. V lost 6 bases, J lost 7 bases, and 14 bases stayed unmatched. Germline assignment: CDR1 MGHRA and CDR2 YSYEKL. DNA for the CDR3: TGCGCCAGCAGGCGGATGGGACAGGGGAATCGGGGTGAAAAACTGTTTTTT. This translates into CASRRMGQGNRGEKLFF.

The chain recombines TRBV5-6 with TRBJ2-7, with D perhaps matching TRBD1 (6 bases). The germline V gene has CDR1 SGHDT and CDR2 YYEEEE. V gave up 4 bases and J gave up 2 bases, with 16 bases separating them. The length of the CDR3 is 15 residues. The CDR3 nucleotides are TGTGCCAGCAGCGGAACACAGGGATCCCCCTACGAGCAGTACTTC. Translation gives CASSGTQGSPYEQYF.

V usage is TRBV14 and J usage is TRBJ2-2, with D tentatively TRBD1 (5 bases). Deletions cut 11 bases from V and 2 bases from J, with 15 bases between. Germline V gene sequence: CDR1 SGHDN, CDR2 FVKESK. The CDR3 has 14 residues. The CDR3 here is CASQGRINTGELFF. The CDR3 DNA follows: TGTGCCTCGCAGGGCAGGATCAACACCGGGGAGCTGTTTTTT.

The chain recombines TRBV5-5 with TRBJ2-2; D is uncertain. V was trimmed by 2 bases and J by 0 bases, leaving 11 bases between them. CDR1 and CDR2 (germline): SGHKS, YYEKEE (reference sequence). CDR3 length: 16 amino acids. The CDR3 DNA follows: TGTGCCAGCAGCTTCTACGTATACGCGAACACCGGGGAGCTGTTTTTT. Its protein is CASSFYVYANTGELFF. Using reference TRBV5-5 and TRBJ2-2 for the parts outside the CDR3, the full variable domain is DAGVTQSPTHLIKTRGQQVTLRCSPISGHKSVSWYQQVLGQGPQFIFQYYEKEERGRGNFPDRFSARQFPNYSSELNVNALLLGDSALYLCASSFYVYANTGELFFGEGSRLTVL.

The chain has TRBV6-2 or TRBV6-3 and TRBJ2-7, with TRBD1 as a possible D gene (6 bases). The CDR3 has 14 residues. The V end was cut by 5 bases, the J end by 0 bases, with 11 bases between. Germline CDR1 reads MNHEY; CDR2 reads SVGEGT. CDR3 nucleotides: TGTGCCAGCAGTGGGACACGGAGCTCCTACGAGCAGTACTTC. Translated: CASSGTRSSYEQYF.

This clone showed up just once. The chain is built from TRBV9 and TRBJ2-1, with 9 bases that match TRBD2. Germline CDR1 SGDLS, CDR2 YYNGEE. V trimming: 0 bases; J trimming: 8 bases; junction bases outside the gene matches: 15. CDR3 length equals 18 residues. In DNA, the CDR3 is TGTGCCAGCAGCGTAGCCACTTTTGCGGGGGGGCCGATGGATGAGCAGTTCTTC. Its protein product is CASSVATFAGGPMDEQFF.

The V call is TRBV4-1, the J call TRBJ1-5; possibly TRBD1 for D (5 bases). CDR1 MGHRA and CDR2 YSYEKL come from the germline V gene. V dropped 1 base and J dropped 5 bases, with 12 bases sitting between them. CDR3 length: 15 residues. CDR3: CASSQGTRADQPQHF. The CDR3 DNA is TGCGCCAGCAGCCAAGGGACCAGGGCGGATCAGCCCCAGCATTTT.

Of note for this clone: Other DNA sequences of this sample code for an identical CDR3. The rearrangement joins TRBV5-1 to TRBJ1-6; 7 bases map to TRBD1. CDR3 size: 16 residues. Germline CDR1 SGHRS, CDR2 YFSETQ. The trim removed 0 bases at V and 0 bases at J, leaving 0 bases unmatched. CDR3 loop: CASSLAGGSYNSPLHF. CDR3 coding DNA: TGCGCCAGCAGCTTGGCAGGGGGCTCCTATAATTCACCCCTCCACTTT.

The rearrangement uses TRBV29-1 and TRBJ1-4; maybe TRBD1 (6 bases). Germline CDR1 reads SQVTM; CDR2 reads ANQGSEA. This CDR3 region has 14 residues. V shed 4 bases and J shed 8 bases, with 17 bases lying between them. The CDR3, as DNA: TGCAGCGTTGCTCGGCGGGGGGCTCAGGAAAAACTGTTTTTT. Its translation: CSVARRGAQEKLFF.

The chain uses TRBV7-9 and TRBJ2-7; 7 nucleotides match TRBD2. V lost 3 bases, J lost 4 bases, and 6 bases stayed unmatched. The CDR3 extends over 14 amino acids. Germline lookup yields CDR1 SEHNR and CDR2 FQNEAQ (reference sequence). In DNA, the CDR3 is TGTGCCAGCAGCTTCGGGGGGTTTCCTTACGAGCAGTACTTC. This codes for CASSFGGFPYEQYF.